This section outlines one T cell receptor (beta chain) sequence together with its context. What it recognizes is unknown. Germline V gene lookup returns CDR1 SGHTA and CDR2 FQGNSA. The junction had 6 bases not matched to a gene; V was cut back by 2 bases and J by 2 bases. The CDR3 spans 15 residues. This sample is drawn from a study of cytomegalovirus exposure and HLA in healthy donors. General observations from the study: Only CMV serostatus was available as immune exposure information.

PCR employed 60 Vbeta and 13 Jbeta primers. Authors' processing steps: Around 10 million shared chains were among around 78 million unique TCR beta chains counted in a later analysis. Sequencing was performed with immunoSEQ multiplex PCR; in TCRdb, only in-frame clones are kept and a portion is missing. V, J and clone size were drawn from that table, and D and trimming were deduced from the DNA. The sample lists about 150,000 clones; less than 85% were seen once. The receptor was derived from a woman aged 45 to 65 in good health and CMV-seropositive. This chain uses TRBV7-2 with TRBJ2-7, with 7 bases matching TRBD2. The specimen sequenced was PBMCs. The CDR3 protein is CASSLYRGTTYEQYF. The CDR3 coding sequence is TGTGCCAGCAGCTTATACCGGGGGACTACCTACGAGCAGTACTTC.